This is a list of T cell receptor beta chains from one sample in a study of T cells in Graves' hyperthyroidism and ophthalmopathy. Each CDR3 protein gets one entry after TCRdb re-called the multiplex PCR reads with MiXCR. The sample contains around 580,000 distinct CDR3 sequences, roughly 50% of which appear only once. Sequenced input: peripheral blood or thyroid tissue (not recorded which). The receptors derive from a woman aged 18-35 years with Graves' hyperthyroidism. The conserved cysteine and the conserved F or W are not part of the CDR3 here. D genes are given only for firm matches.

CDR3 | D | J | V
ASSQGRGSGPRPEAF | . | TRBJ1-1 | TRBV4-2
ASFGAGYEQY | . | TRBJ2-7 | TRBV2
ASSARGTGEGYT | TRBD1 | TRBJ1-2 | TRBV25-1
ASSLGQGRAETQY | TRBD1 | TRBJ2-5 | TRBV2
ASRAVNYEQY | . | TRBJ2-7 | TRBV2
ASRAPGANVLT | . | TRBJ2-6 | TRBV6-6
ASSFEPSGAEQY | . | TRBJ2-7 | TRBV7-2
ASSEVGGYEQY | . | TRBJ2-7 | TRBV2
ATSRARRSTYNEQF | . | TRBJ2-1 | TRBV15
SARDRKAGTGNYGYT | TRBD1 | TRBJ1-2 | TRBV20-1
SFWTENTEAF | . | TRBJ1-1 | TRBV29-1
ASSLDREYGYT | TRBD1 | TRBJ1-2 | TRBV10-2
ASSRPGHSSGNTIY | . | TRBJ1-3 | TRBV4-3
ASSQESRYNSPLH | . | TRBJ1-6 | TRBV4-3
ASNPDFTGNTIY | . | TRBJ1-3 | TRBV12-3/TRBV12-4
SVGGQNTEAF | . | TRBJ1-1 | TRBV29-1
ASRGGIGTGDQPQH | TRBD1 | TRBJ1-5 | TRBV27
SARLAEDNEQF | TRBD2 | TRBJ2-1 | TRBV20-1
ASSDGGAEETQY | TRBD2 | TRBJ2-5 | TRBV7-2
ASSLRASGTLSGANVLT | TRBD2 | TRBJ2-6 | TRBV5-6
SVGGQNSGNT | TRBD1 | TRBJ1-2 | TRBV29-1
ASSSGEETQY | . | TRBJ2-5 | TRBV6-5
ASSMGLVSYNEQF | TRBD2 | TRBJ2-1 | TRBV7-9
ASSPVQETQY | . | TRBJ2-5 | TRBV27
AISETSGRLTAQH | . | TRBJ1-5 | TRBV10-3
ASSQDFVGQGAYEQY | TRBD1 | TRBJ2-7 | TRBV4-2
ASSDGTNTGELF | . | TRBJ2-2 | TRBV6-4
ASSISDFSGNTIY | . | TRBJ1-3 | TRBV19
SAWGGGDTEAF | . | TRBJ1-1 | TRBV20-1
ATEGGDSGNTIY | . | TRBJ1-3 | TRBV24-1
ASSLGAHLNTEAF | . | TRBJ1-1 | TRBV7-9
ASSQVGRGEKLF | . | TRBJ1-4 | TRBV7-2
ATSVAGRELF | . | TRBJ2-2 | TRBV15
ATGTAQYGYT | TRBD1 | TRBJ1-2 | TRBV10-3
ASSLKGGSIAQY | TRBD2 | TRBJ2-3 | TRBV7-3
ASLGLAGLNYGYT | . | TRBJ1-2 | TRBV2
ASSADRAGYNEQF | TRBD1 | . | TRBV9
ASSLTFNRDTDTEAF | . | TRBJ1-1 | TRBV5-1
ASSESLGNTIY | . | TRBJ1-3 | TRBV2
ASSPAGGGSSYEQY | TRBD2 | TRBJ2-7 | TRBV7-2
ASSWRDRGNSPLH | TRBD1 | TRBJ1-6 | TRBV7-2
ATPGTGPFEQY | TRBD1 | TRBJ2-7 | TRBV7-9
ASSLVGQGYSNQPQH | TRBD1 | TRBJ1-5 | TRBV5-1
SAREWTGSDETQY | TRBD1 | TRBJ2-5 | TRBV20-1
ATRRASGSNEQF | TRBD2 | TRBJ2-1 | TRBV6-5
ATSQTTSNQPQH | . | TRBJ1-5 | TRBV7-2
SADQRERTYNEQF | TRBD2 | TRBJ2-1 | TRBV20-1
AISDSRGDETQY | . | TRBJ2-5 | TRBV10-3
ASSAGTGSLL | TRBD1 | TRBJ1-2 | TRBV11-2
ASSLDGNEAF | . | TRBJ1-1 | TRBV6-5
ASSSGLSTDTQY | . | TRBJ2-3 | TRBV6-5
SVGPRGTEAF | . | TRBJ1-1 | TRBV29-1
ASSPPTSGQETQY | TRBD2 | TRBJ2-5 | TRBV18
ASSLTSGPYQETQY | TRBD2 | TRBJ2-5 | TRBV2
ASSDGGGSPLH | . | TRBJ1-6 | TRBV2
AWSAPGDQETQY | . | TRBJ2-5 | TRBV10-3
ASSLAGLAANVLT | TRBD2 | TRBJ2-6 | TRBV7-8